This is a list of T cell receptor beta chains from one sample in a study of cytomegalovirus exposure and HLA in healthy donors. Produced via immunoSEQ multiplex PCR; TCRdb's table is partial and in-frame only. Its clone listing holds 150,000 to 200,000 clones. Sequencing was done on a sample of PBMCs. The receptors originated from a woman younger than 35 in good health and CMV-seropositive. Each CDR3 is given with its conserved first and last residue. Fields, in order: CDR3 protein, CDR3 DNA, V gene, J gene, D gene. The D gene is left open where the match is weak.

cdr3_aa: CASSLEVYGGTEAFF
cdr3_nt: TGCGCCAGCAGCTTGGAAGTTTACGGGGGTACTGAAGCTTTCTTT
v_call: TRBV5-1
j_call: TRBJ1-1
d_call: .

cdr3_aa: CASSWGSTGQETQYF
cdr3_nt: TGTGCCAGCAGTTGGGGCAGTACCGGCCAAGAGACCCAGTACTTC
v_call: TRBV7-9
j_call: TRBJ2-5
d_call: .

cdr3_aa: CASSSSTGGGEKLFF
cdr3_nt: TGCGCCAGCAGCTCATCGACAGGGGGGGGTGAAAAACTGTTTTTT
v_call: TRBV4-1
j_call: TRBJ1-4
d_call: TRBD1

cdr3_aa: CASSAYRGFTGGYTF
cdr3_nt: TGTGCCAGCAGTGCCTACAGGGGTTTCACGGGTGGCTACACCTTC
v_call: TRBV25-1
j_call: TRBJ1-2
d_call: TRBD1

cdr3_aa: CASSVGQALLYGYTF
cdr3_nt: TGTGCCAGCAGCGTAGGACAGGCCCTCCTCTATGGCTACACCTTC
v_call: TRBV9
j_call: TRBJ1-2
d_call: .

cdr3_aa: CASSEPGTGSYEQYF
cdr3_nt: TGTGCCAGCAGTGAACCTGGGACAGGGTCCTACGAGCAGTACTTC
v_call: TRBV6-1
j_call: TRBJ2-7
d_call: TRBD1

cdr3_aa: CSVEGGRSRGTDTQYF
cdr3_nt: TGCAGCGTTGAAGGAGGGAGGAGTCGGGGCACAGATACGCAGTATTTT
v_call: TRBV29-1
j_call: TRBJ2-3
d_call: .

cdr3_aa: CAIRQGARSGNTIYF
cdr3_nt: TGTGCCATCAGACAGGGGGCTAGGTCTGGAAACACCATATATTTT
v_call: TRBV10-3
j_call: TRBJ1-3
d_call: TRBD1

cdr3_aa: CASSLGGTALAKNIQYF
cdr3_nt: TGTGCCAGCAGCCTGGGGGGAACTGCACTAGCCAAAAACATTCAGTACTTC
v_call: TRBV9
j_call: TRBJ2-4
d_call: .

cdr3_aa: CASSFGLAPKSSYEQYF
cdr3_nt: TGCGCCAGCAGCTTCGGACTAGCGCCCAAGAGCTCCTACGAGCAGTACTTC
v_call: TRBV5-1
j_call: TRBJ2-7
d_call: TRBD2

cdr3_aa: CASSIGTVPAAFF
cdr3_nt: TGTGCCAGTAGTATAGGGACAGTCCCTGCCGCTTTCTTT
v_call: TRBV19
j_call: TRBJ1-1
d_call: .

cdr3_aa: CASRASGGEETQYF
cdr3_nt: TGTGCCAGCAGGGCTAGCGGGGGGGAAGAGACCCAGTACTTC
v_call: TRBV7-9
j_call: TRBJ2-5
d_call: TRBD2

cdr3_aa: CASSSRELHTDTQYF
cdr3_nt: TGCGCCAGCAGCTCGCGGGAGTTACACACAGATACGCAGTATTTT
v_call: TRBV5-1
j_call: TRBJ2-3
d_call: TRBD2

cdr3_aa: CASSRTSGGYEQYF
cdr3_nt: TGTGCCAGCAGCCGGACTAGCGGGGGATACGAGCAGTACTTC
v_call: TRBV7-2
j_call: TRBJ2-7
d_call: TRBD2

cdr3_aa: CASSLGSVDQETQYF
cdr3_nt: TGTGCCAGCAGCTTAGGATCAGTGGACCAAGAGACCCAGTACTTC
v_call: TRBV7-9
j_call: TRBJ2-5
d_call: .

cdr3_aa: CASSPGRGNAGELFF
cdr3_nt: TGTGCCAGCAGTCCCGGGAGAGGAAACGCCGGGGAGCTGTTTTTT
v_call: TRBV2
j_call: TRBJ2-2
d_call: .

cdr3_aa: CASGRGGHGYTF
cdr3_nt: TGTGCCAGCGGAAGGGGGGGTCATGGCTACACCTTC
v_call: TRBV27
j_call: TRBJ1-2
d_call: .

cdr3_aa: CASTRGTGVSYEQYF
cdr3_nt: TGTGCCAGTACTCGCGGGACAGGGGTTTCCTACGAGCAGTACTTC
v_call: TRBV6-1
j_call: TRBJ2-7
d_call: TRBD1

cdr3_aa: CASSPGEVNQPQHF
cdr3_nt: TGCGCCAGCAGCCCTGGGGAGGTCAATCAGCCCCAGCATTTT
v_call: TRBV5-1
j_call: TRBJ1-5
d_call: .

cdr3_aa: CASSLWAGGSYGYTF
cdr3_nt: TGTGCCAGCAGCTTGTGGGCAGGGGGGTCCTATGGCTACACCTTC
v_call: TRBV5-4
j_call: TRBJ1-2
d_call: TRBD1

cdr3_aa: CATSEPSGTDTQYF
cdr3_nt: TGTGCCACTTCGGAACCTAGCGGCACAGATACGCAGTATTTT
v_call: TRBV10-3
j_call: TRBJ2-3
d_call: .

cdr3_aa: CASSSSTGEGNQPQHF
cdr3_nt: .
v_call: TRBV6-5
j_call: TRBJ1-5
d_call: .

cdr3_aa: CASSFGLAGVYEQFF
cdr3_nt: TGTGCCAGCAGCTTCGGACTAGCGGGAGTATATGAGCAGTTCTTC
v_call: TRBV7-9
j_call: TRBJ2-1
d_call: TRBD2

cdr3_aa: CASSMRQGATDTQYF
cdr3_nt: TGTGCCAGTAGTATGCGACAGGGGGCCACAGATACGCAGTATTTT
v_call: TRBV19
j_call: TRBJ2-3
d_call: TRBD1

cdr3_aa: CASSPRGSIGETQYF
cdr3_nt: TGTGCCAGCAGCCCCAGGGGGAGTATAGGAGAGACCCAGTACTTC
v_call: TRBV7-9
j_call: TRBJ2-5
d_call: TRBD1

cdr3_aa: CASSLDLGPGANVLTF
cdr3_nt: TGTGCCAGCAGCTTAGATTTGGGGCCAGGGGCCAACGTCCTGACTTTC
v_call: TRBV11-3
j_call: TRBJ2-6
d_call: .

cdr3_aa: CASSDTIRNYEQYF
cdr3_nt: TGTGCCAGCAGTGATACGATCAGGAACTACGAGCAGTACTTC
v_call: TRBV2
j_call: TRBJ2-7
d_call: .

cdr3_aa: CASRKIGLAVSTDTQYF
cdr3_nt: TGCGCCAGCAGGAAGATTGGACTAGCGGTTAGCACAGATACGCAGTATTTT
v_call: TRBV4-1
j_call: TRBJ2-3
d_call: TRBD2

cdr3_aa: CASSQGTGGSNYGYTF
cdr3_nt: TGCGCCAGCAGCCAAGGGACAGGGGGTTCTAACTATGGCTACACCTTC
v_call: TRBV4-1
j_call: TRBJ1-2
d_call: TRBD1

cdr3_aa: CASRQAGSQPQHF
cdr3_nt: TGTGCCAGCAGACAGGCTGGGAGTCAGCCCCAGCATTTT
v_call: TRBV19
j_call: TRBJ1-5
d_call: .

cdr3_aa: CASRSEGARSGELFF
cdr3_nt: TGTGCCAGCAGGTCGGAGGGGGCAAGGTCCGGGGAGCTGTTTTTT
v_call: TRBV7-9
j_call: TRBJ2-2
d_call: .

cdr3_aa: CASTGSRDLKTQYF
cdr3_nt: TGTGCCAGCACGGGATCCAGGGACTTGAAGACCCAGTACTTC
v_call: TRBV6-5
j_call: TRBJ2-5
d_call: .

cdr3_aa: CASSLTRTGELFF
cdr3_nt: TGTGCCAGCAGCCTAACTCGGACCGGGGAGCTGTTTTTT
v_call: TRBV14
j_call: TRBJ2-2
d_call: .

cdr3_aa: CASSDPWGSSRGNEQYF
cdr3_nt: TGTGCCAGCAGCGACCCGTGGGGCTCTAGTCGAGGAAACGAGCAGTACTTC
v_call: TRBV5-4
j_call: TRBJ2-7
d_call: .

cdr3_aa: CASSLGISSGRMYQETQYF
cdr3_nt: TGTGCCAGCAGCTTAGGTATATCTAGCGGGAGGATGTACCAAGAGACCCAGTACTTC
v_call: TRBV11-2
j_call: TRBJ2-5
d_call: TRBD2

cdr3_aa: CASSEWGGLAFF
cdr3_nt: TGTGCCAGCAGTGAATGGGGAGGTCTGGCTTTCTTT
v_call: TRBV6-1
j_call: TRBJ1-1
d_call: .

cdr3_aa: CASSPKRDRVGNQPQHF
cdr3_nt: TGTGCCAGCAGCCCGAAGCGGGACAGGGTGGGAAATCAGCCCCAGCATTTT
v_call: TRBV7-8
j_call: TRBJ1-5
d_call: TRBD1

cdr3_aa: CASSSFPRQGSEQFF
cdr3_nt: TGTGCCAGCAGCTCCTTTCCGAGACAGGGAAGTGAGCAGTTCTTC
v_call: TRBV14
j_call: TRBJ2-1
d_call: TRBD1

cdr3_aa: CASSLQGTGTGFRKLFF
cdr3_nt: TGCGCCAGCAGCTTGCAGGGGACCGGGACAGGGTTTCGAAAACTGTTTTTT
v_call: TRBV5-1
j_call: TRBJ1-4
d_call: TRBD1

cdr3_aa: CASSDEIQGSLYGYTF
cdr3_nt: TGTGCCAGTAGTGACGAAATTCAGGGGAGCCTCTATGGCTACACCTTC
v_call: TRBV19
j_call: TRBJ1-2
d_call: .

cdr3_aa: CASRGLTTEAFF
cdr3_nt: TGTGCCAGCCGGGGACTGACCACTGAAGCTTTCTTT
v_call: TRBV18
j_call: TRBJ1-1
d_call: .